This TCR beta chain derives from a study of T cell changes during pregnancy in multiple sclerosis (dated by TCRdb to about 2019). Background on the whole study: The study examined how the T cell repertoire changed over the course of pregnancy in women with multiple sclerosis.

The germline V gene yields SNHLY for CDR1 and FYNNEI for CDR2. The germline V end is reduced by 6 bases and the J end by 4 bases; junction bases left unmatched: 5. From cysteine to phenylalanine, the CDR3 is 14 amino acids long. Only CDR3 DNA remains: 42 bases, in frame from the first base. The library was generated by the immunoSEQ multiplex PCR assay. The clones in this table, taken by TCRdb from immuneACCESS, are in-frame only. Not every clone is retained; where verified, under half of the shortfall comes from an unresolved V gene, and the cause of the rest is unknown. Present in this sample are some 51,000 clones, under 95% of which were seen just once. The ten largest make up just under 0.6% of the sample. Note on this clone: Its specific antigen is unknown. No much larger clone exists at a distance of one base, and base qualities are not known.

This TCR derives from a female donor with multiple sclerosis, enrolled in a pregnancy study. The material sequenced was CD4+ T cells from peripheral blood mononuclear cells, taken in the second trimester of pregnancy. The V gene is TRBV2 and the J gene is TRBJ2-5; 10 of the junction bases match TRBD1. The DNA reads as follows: TGTGCCAGCAGACTAGGACAGGGGGGAGAGACCCAGTACTTC. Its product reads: CASRLGQGGETQYF.